These 8 T cell receptor beta chains share one sample of origin, sequenced in a study of T cell repertoires in cytomegalovirus infection. One entry per CDR3 protein results from TCRdb running MiXCR on the reads. Among around 800,000 distinct CDR3 sequences listed, approximately 29% were seen once. These TCRs' antigens remain unknown. This sample comprised cultured CD8+ T cells from PBMCs, obtained from culture after CMV antigen stimulation. The receptors were sampled from a human donor in good health (CMV status not recorded). Some clones in this sample may be carry-over from other donors' samples.

V and J are TRBV7-6 and TRBJ2-7; TRBD1 matches 7 bases. The trim removed 0 bases at V and 3 bases at J, leaving 14 bases unmatched. Looked up from germline, CDR1 is SGHVS and CDR2 is FNYEAQ. This CDR3 comprises 18 residues. CDR3 sequence reads: CASSLAGINRGPNYEQYF. For the CDR3, the DNA is TGTGCCAGCAGCTTAGCGGGAATTAACAGGGGCCCGAACTACGAGCAGTACTTC. Combining the CDR3 with reference TRBV7-6 and TRBJ2-7 gives the whole variable domain GAGVSQSPRYKVTKRGQDVALRCDPISGHVSLYWYRQALGQGPEFLTYFNYEAQQDKSGLPNDRFSAERPEGSISTLTIQRTEQRDSAMYRCASSLAGINRGPNYEQYFGPGTRLTVT.

About this clonotype itself: One base away lies a much larger clone, so this may be a sequencing read error. This chain uses TRBV5-3 with TRBJ2-1, with D unresolved. TRBV5-3 is sorted into the ORF group, with uncertain function. The CDR3 loop spans 15 amino acids. The CDR3 reads CASSLAAIGYNEQFF. CDR3 bases: TGTGCCAGCAGCTTGGCCGCTATCGGATACAATGAGCAGTTCTTC.

The V call is TRBV6-6, the J call TRBJ2-5; TRBD2 matches at 10 bases. Germline CDR1 MNHNY, CDR2 SVGAGI (reference sequence). V was clipped by 11 bases and J by 0 bases; unmatched bases: 12. The CDR3 contains 16 residues. CDR3 loop: CAAAGSGGLYQETQYF. CDR3 DNA sequence: TGTGCCGCTGCAGGTAGCGGGGGGCTGTACCAAGAGACCCAGTACTTC.

This clonotype has at least ten counts. The V call is TRBV7-8, the J call TRBJ1-2, with 7 bases aligning to TRBD1. V lost 2 bases and J lost 7; bases outside the gene matches: 7. Germline V gene sequence: CDR1 SGHVS, CDR2 FQNEAQ. The CDR3 totals 14 residues. The CDR3 region has the DNA TGTGCCAGCAGCTTAACAGGGGAAGGACGTGGCTACACCTTC. This translates into CASSLTGEGRGYTF.

This chain links TRBV6-4 with TRBJ2-1; D possibly matches TRBD1 or TRBD2 (6 bases each). The germline V and J ends were trimmed by 5 bases and 5 bases, with 13 bases remaining between them. The CDR3 has 14 residues. The germline CDR1 and CDR2 sequences are MRHNA and SNTAGT. The CDR3 coding sequence is TGTGCCAGCAGTAGTAACGGGGGCAACAATGAGCAGTTCTTC. Protein: CASSSNGGNNEQFF.

This chain joins TRBV14 and TRBJ2-1; the D call may be TRBD1 or TRBD2 (5 bases each). This CDR3 is built from 18 residues. Germline assignment: CDR1 SGHDN and CDR2 FVKESK. Trimming shortened V by 0 bases and J by 0 bases, and 15 bases separated the two germline ends. For the CDR3, the DNA is TGTGCCAGCAGCCAAGATCGGGGACCGTGGAGCTCCTACAATGAGCAGTTCTTC. It specifies CASSQDRGPWSSYNEQFF.

This clonotype appeared many times. This rearrangement joins TRBV7-9 to TRBJ2-7; D gene uncertain. The CDR3 spans 15 residues. The germline gives CDR1 SEHNR, CDR2 FQNEAQ (reference sequence). V dropped 5 bases and J dropped 2 bases, with 16 bases sitting between them. CDR3 bases: TGTGCCAGCAGCACGGCCGGTTCCCACACCTACGAGCAGTACGTC. This codes for CASSTAGSHTYEQYV.

This clonotype was detected many times. The J gene is TRBJ2-1, the V gene TRBV6-1; possibly TRBD1 for D (6 bases). Trimming removed 0 bases at V and 8 bases at J, with 20 bases between. The V gene's germline CDR1 is MNHNS and CDR2 SASEGT. The CDR3 has 17 residues. This CDR3 reads CASSEAVGDNYGDEQFF. The CDR3, as DNA: TGTGCCAGCAGTGAAGCGGTGGGGGACAACTACGGCGATGAGCAGTTCTTC.